The clone carrying this T cell receptor (beta chain) was seen a handful of times. As yet, its antigen is unknown. V was pared by 5 bases and J by 5 bases, with 4 bases of the junction left unmatched. The CDR3 spans 14 residues. Looked up from germline, CDR1 is KGHSH and CDR2 is LQKENI. The data derive from a study of blood T cells in healthy people across ages. Whole-study findings and limits: Naive T cell percentage strongly correlated with TCR beta diversity.

The second PCR ran about 6 to 12 cycles with a sample-barcoded 5' primer and J-beta primers. TCRdb reprocessed the 5' RACE reads with MiXCR, giving one entry per CDR3 protein. The sample carries around 650,000 distinct CDR3 sequences, about 30% recorded once. This clonotype was obtained from an elderly woman in good health. The chain recombines TRBV18 with TRBJ1-5; 9 nucleotides agree with TRBD1. Sequencing input: blood. CDR3 bases: TGTGCCAGCTCAGACCGGGACAGGGATCAGCCCCAGCATTTT. Its translation: CASSDRDRDQPQHF.